This T cell receptor (beta chain) was documented in a study of blood T cell repertoires in COVID-19 (dated by TCRdb to about 2020). In the study overall: The collaborator samples originated in the United States, Italy and Spain and spanned the acute and convalescent phases of COVID-19. The material from the prospective study consisted of cDNA or gDNA derived from T cells, B-cell-depleted T cells, or PBMCs. The dataset comprised deeply sampled blood TCRbeta repertoires from subjects exposed to, actively infected with, or recovered from COVID-19. The repertoires were released in a freely available public database intended as a resource for research on the immune response to SARS-CoV-2. Samples came from the ongoing ImmuneRACE study (first 160 participants) plus 1,254 subjects from 6 global collaborators. Sample metadata almost always included a de-identified subject ID, COVID-19 status, age in years and sex. Where available, HLA class I and class II types were obtained from metadata supplied by the sample provider rather than from assay-based typing. Results the study describes overall, beyond this receptor: The quantity of clinical and demographic metadata differed by source and by participant and was supplied without curation.

Comments on this clone: Its antigen is still unknown. Qualities for individual bases were not recorded, and no much larger clone is one base off.

TCRbeta CDR3 regions were amplified from genomic DNA by means of the immunoSEQ Assay, a bias-controlled multiplex PCR. From the authors' description of their analysis: Nucleated cell counts per sample were estimated from amplification of reference gene primers within the assay. To quantify the absolute abundance of each unique TCRbeta CDR3 rearrangement, sequence reads were collapsed and filtered. For each sample, productive Simpson clonality was calculated as the square root of Simpson's diversity index across productive rearrangements. Not all clones reach the TCRdb copy of this immuneACCESS table, which keeps in-frame sequences only. Checked studies attribute under half of the gap to unresolved V genes and leave the rest unexplained. That table is the source of V, J and clone size, and D and trimming were worked out from the DNA. In this sample the table shows some 190,000 clones, about four fifths of which occur a single time. Roughly 3.2% of the sample is taken by the ten largest.

CDR1 MDHEN and CDR2 SYDVKM were looked up in the germline V gene. Including cysteine and phenylalanine, the CDR3 has 15 amino acids. This entry keeps only the CDR3 DNA: 45 bases, framed from base 1. Trimming costs V 8 bases and J 9 bases, and their ends lie 20 bases apart. Participants in the prospective study were enrolled through a virtual design, were aged roughly 18 to 100 years, and lived in approximately 25 United States geographic areas. In the prospective study, cohorts were assigned on the basis of participant-reported clinical history obtained from a screening survey and a study questionnaire. For ImmuneRACE Cohort 3, a participant was defined as recovered based on two consecutive negative NP/OP PCR tests, clearance by a healthcare professional, or resolution of symptoms. Each participant in the prospective study had whole blood, serum and a nasopharyngeal or oropharyngeal swab collected by mobile phlebotomists. Over an approximately 2-month period, participants in the prospective study had the option of providing additional blood draws and questionnaires. Blood samples from the prospective study were shipped frozen or at room temperature prior to DNA extraction.

This TCR derives from a woman in her 30s who had recovered from COVID-19. Recombination connected TRBV28 to TRBJ1-6; the D gene is perhaps TRBD1, on 6 matching bases. The sample comprised PBMCs or T cells enriched from blood (not recorded which). The CDR3: CASSTGSKGGSPLHF. The sequenced DNA: TGTGCCAGCTCAACAGGGTCCAAAGGCGGTTCACCCCTCCACTTT.